This T cell receptor beta chain was observed in a study of CD4 T cells in relation to SARS-CoV-2 and coronaviruses. Using immunoSEQ multiplex PCR, the repertoire was profiled, and TCRdb retains in-frame clones only, with some absent. The sample lists roughly 28,000 clones, roughly 66% seen once, with 20% to 25% in the top ten. Before the COVID-19 pandemic, during about 2010-2018, CD4+ T cells were taken from unexposed donors. Isolation of CD4+ T cells took place after nine to ten days in culture. As regards this clone: As yet, its antigen is unknown.

The V and J ends lost 3 bases and 3 bases respectively, with 6 bases between them. Germline assignment: CDR1 SEHNR and CDR2 FQNEAQ (reference sequence). CDR3 length: 12 residues. This chain links TRBV7-9 with TRBJ2-7; D perhaps matches TRBD1 (5 bases). The sequence was collected from a human donor in good health. The sequenced sample consisted of CD4+ T cells from PBMCs, cultured in vitro. The CDR3 DNA sequence: TGTGCCAGCAGCTTCGACAGCTACGAGCAGTACTTC. This gives the protein CASSFDSYEQYF.